This T cell receptor (beta chain) came from a study of OX40 agonist ivuxolimab in advanced cancers. Whole-study context: Therapy given before enrollment (anti-PD-1, anti-PD-L1 or anti-CTLA-4) was allowed, and around 40% had some.

Using immunoSEQ multiplex PCR, the repertoire was profiled, and TCRdb retains in-frame clones only, with some absent. The sample includes about 51,000 clones, about 77% seen only once; the top ten take roughly 2%. The CDR3 runs 13 residues. Germline V gives CDR1 SGDLS, CDR2 YYNGEE. The germline V and J ends were trimmed by 0 bases and 5 bases, with 8 bases remaining between them. Remarks on this clone: The same CDR3 is also encoded by other DNA sequences in this sample.

The receptor's source is an adult with an advanced solid tumor such as melanoma, head and neck, liver or kidney cancer. The input for sequencing was CD4+ or CD8+ T cells sorted from blood, taken in a trial of the OX40 agonist ivuxolimab. V gene TRBV9 combines with J gene TRBJ2-5; D is uncertain. The DNA of the CDR3 is TGTGCCAGCAGCGTAGATGGCGAGGAGACCCAGTACTTC. It translates to CASSVDGEETQYF.